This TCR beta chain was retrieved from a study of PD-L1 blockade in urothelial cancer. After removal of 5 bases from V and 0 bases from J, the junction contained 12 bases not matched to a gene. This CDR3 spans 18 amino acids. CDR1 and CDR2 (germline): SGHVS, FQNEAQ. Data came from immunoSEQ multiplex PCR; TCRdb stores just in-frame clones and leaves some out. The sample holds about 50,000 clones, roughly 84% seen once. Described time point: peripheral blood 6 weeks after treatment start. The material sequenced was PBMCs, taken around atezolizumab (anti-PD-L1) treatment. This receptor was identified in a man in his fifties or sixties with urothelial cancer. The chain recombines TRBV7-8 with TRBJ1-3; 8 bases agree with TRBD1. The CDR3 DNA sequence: TGTGCCAGCAGCCTAGGAGGCAGGGGGCTTAGCTCTGGAAACACCATATATTTT. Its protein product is CASSLGGRGLSSGNTIYF.